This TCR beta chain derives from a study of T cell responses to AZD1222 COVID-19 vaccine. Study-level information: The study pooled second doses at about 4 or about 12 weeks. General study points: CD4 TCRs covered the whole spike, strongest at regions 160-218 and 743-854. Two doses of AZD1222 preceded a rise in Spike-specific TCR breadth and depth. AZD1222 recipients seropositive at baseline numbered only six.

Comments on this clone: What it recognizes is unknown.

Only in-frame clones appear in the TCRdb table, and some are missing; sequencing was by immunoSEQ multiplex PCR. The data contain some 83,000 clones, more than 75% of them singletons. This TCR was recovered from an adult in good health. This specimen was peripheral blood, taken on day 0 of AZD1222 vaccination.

CDR3 amino acids: CASRPGRSSYNSPLHF. DNA of the CDR3: TGTGCCAGCAGACCCGGACGGAGCTCCTATAATTCACCCCTCCACTTT. V and J are TRBV13 and TRBJ1-6; the D is unclear. CDR3 length: 16 residues. V lost 6 bases and J lost 0, with 12 bases in between. Germline V gene lookup returns CDR1 PRHDT and CDR2 FYEKMQ (reference sequence).